The entry below gives a single TCR beta chain sequence along with its context. This clonotype occurred many times. What this receptor recognizes is not known. Base qualities are not provided; no much larger clone lies one nucleotide away. The sample comes from a study of tumor and adjacent non-tumor tissue in lung cancer (dated by TCRdb to the late 2010s). With respect to the entire study: Patients with adenocarcinoma (approximately 12), squamous cell carcinoma (2) and small cell lung cancer (1) were included in the cohort. Ages among the roughly 15 patients ranged from roughly 31 to 76 years, there were roughly 10 men and 5 women, and disease was at TNM stage I to III. In total, sequencing yielded 125,075,908 productive TCRbeta reads, which works out to an average of approximately 4.2 million reads per sample. Bulk TCRbeta repertoires were compared between lung tumor tissue and matched distant non-tumor lung tissue obtained from roughly 16 lung cancer patients. TCRbeta CDR3 sequencing was performed on under 35 paired specimens, with one tumor sample and one normal lung sample collected per patient. Overall study outcomes, separate from this receptor: The top 100 clones accounted for a significantly larger cumulative portion of the repertoire in normal lung than in tumor tissue. Because peripheral blood was not sequenced, the blood TCRbeta repertoires of the lung cancer patients in the study went unexamined. TCR diversity was significantly higher in younger patients, and higher tumor TCR diversity was associated with shorter overall and disease-free survival. Neither the sequencing platform nor unique molecular identifiers are named or mentioned anywhere in the methods. Significantly higher TCR diversity (inverse Simpson) was observed in tumor tissue than in normal lung tissue (around 450 vs 160, P = 0.0075, Mann-Whitney U test). With only roughly 14 patients in the cohort, the authors noted that larger samples and more detailed clinical data are needed.

The library was generated by multiplex PCR. Sequencer: Illumina HiSeq 2500. TCRbeta libraries were built by three rounds of nested PCR using primers (Table S4), following protocols modified from ARM-PCR. PCR products of 200-500 bp were gel-excised and purified with the QIAquick gel extraction kit before sequencing. Per the authors' processing: Reads were cleaned using Trimmomatic, were merged into complete CDR3 sequences using FLASH, and were assigned to V(D)J germline segments using MiTCR. Clonal diversity was calculated as the inverse Simpson's index using VDJtools. A read counted as productive if the sequence was in-frame and lacked a premature stop codon. TCRdb ran its own pipeline on the public reads, namely fastp trimming at Q25 and MiXCR clone calling, and kept in-frame beta chains. Rows with a matching CDR3 protein are joined into one entry that keeps the most common DNA and genes. These V and J calls originate from TCRdb's pipeline instead of the authors' own analysis. The sample table holds approximately 86,000 distinct CDR3 sequences, of which roughly 72% were seen once. The ten largest make up approximately 10% of the sample.

RNA was isolated from bulk, unsorted tissue, and RNA quality was assessed with a NanoDrop ND-1000 and an Agilent 2100. Newly diagnosed lung cancer patients without prior chemotherapy who had been admitted for thoracic surgery in China between August and November 2014 were enrolled as donors. The study excluded patients who had received radiotherapy or chemotherapy before or who had another cancer at the same time. Pieces of surgical tissue measuring roughly 1-2.1 cm3 were kept in RNAlater solution and held at -80 degrees C until needed. The CDR3 runs 14 residues from the cysteine to the phenylalanine. CDR3 DNA is the only sequence kept; it has 42 bases, read in frame from the first base. Based on the germline V gene (reference sequence), the CDR1 and CDR2 sequences are MNHNY and SVGAGI. V is clipped by 6 bases and J by 5 bases, and the sequence between their germline boundaries is 16 bases long.

Recombination connected TRBV6-6 to TRBJ2-5; the D element could tentatively be TRBD1 or TRBD2, as 7 bases agree for each. The sequenced sample was lung tumor tissue. The TCR comes from a middle-aged woman with non-small cell lung cancer. The CDR3 region reads CASSTPGGGETQYF. The nucleotide sequence reads TGTGCCAGCAGCACCCCAGGGGGGGGGGAGACCCAGTACTTC.